Sequencing of this T cell receptor beta chain was carried out in a study of cytomegalovirus exposure and HLA in healthy donors. This clone has just a few counts. The antigen remains unidentified. General study findings and limits: Accurate prediction of HLA-A and HLA-B alleles (for most subjects) was reportedly achieved from TCR beta sequences. TCR beta V segments were, for the most part, productive about 87% or about 30% of the time in an earlier analysis.

Vbeta (60) and Jbeta (13) primers were used in the PCR. Profiled with immunoSEQ multiplex PCR; TCRdb holds only in-frame clones, not every one. The sample includes roughly 98,000 clones, less than 75% of them seen just once. The CDR3 length is 14 residues. From germline, CDR1 is SGHNT and CDR2 YYREEE (reference sequence). J was trimmed by 1 base and V by 4 bases; bases with no gene match: 1. Although they were nominally healthy when sampled, donors likely had unrecorded immune exposures. Material: PBMCs. The chain is built from TRBV5-4 and TRBJ2-2; 7 bases agree with TRBD1. This TCR derives from a woman between 25 and 40 years old in good health and CMV-seropositive. The CDR3 sequence is CASSRQGNTGELFF. The CDR3 DNA sequence: TGTGCCAGCAGCCGACAGGGGAACACCGGGGAGCTGTTTTTT.